This T cell receptor beta chain was sequenced during a study of PD-1 blockade in mismatch repair-deficient tumors. Study-level information: Patients had 12 to 13 mismatch repair-deficient cancer types and were previously treated and progressing. Study-level points and caveats: Tumor-resident clones, often undetectable pretreatment in blood, expanded then contracted after pembrolizumab.

TCRdb's copy holds only in-frame clones and misses some; the assay was immunoSEQ multiplex PCR. Of roughly 130,000 clones listed, 88% were seen once; the top ten hold approximately 10%. CDR3 size: 13 residues. V gave up 8 bases and J gave up 3 bases, with 11 bases separating them. Germline V gene sequence: CDR1 LNHDA, CDR2 SQIVND (reference sequence). Every patient had mismatch repair deficiency by PCR or immunohistochemistry. Concerning this clone itself: Its antigen is undetermined.

The sequence came from an adult with mismatch repair-deficient cancer. J is TRBJ1-5 and V is TRBV19; no clear D. Sequences were derived from peripheral blood, sampled approximately 70 weeks after starting pembrolizumab. The chain's CDR3 is CASADGDNQPQHF. For the CDR3, the DNA is TGTGCCAGTGCGGACGGGGACAATCAGCCCCAGCATTTT.